The source of this T cell receptor (beta chain) is a study of cytomegalovirus exposure and HLA in healthy donors. The V end lost 5 bases, the J end lost 0 bases, and 23 bases lay between the germline ends. The V gene's germline CDR1 is SGHVS and CDR2 FNYEAQ. The length of the CDR3 is 19 residues. PCR involved 60 Vbeta and 13 Jbeta primers. Produced via immunoSEQ multiplex PCR; TCRdb's table is partial and in-frame only. Of 150,000 to 200,000 clones in the sample, around 79% were seen once. Overall study findings and caveats: Some TCR beta chains (over 150 of them) were listed as cytomegalovirus-associated.

Notes on this clone: Its specificity is unknown.

The chain combines TRBV7-6 with TRBJ2-1, with TRBD2 as a possible D gene (7 bases). The sample comprised PBMCs. The sequence was collected from a woman aged 25 to 39 in good health and CMV-seropositive. This CDR3 is CASSPSGRGRERSYNEQFF. As DNA, the CDR3 is TGTGCCAGCAGCCCCTCAGGTCGGGGGCGGGAGCGCTCCTACAATGAGCAGTTCTTC. The variable domain in full, with the rest retrieved from reference TRBV7-6 and TRBJ2-1, is GAGVSQSPRYKVTKRGQDVALRCDPISGHVSLYWYRQALGQGPEFLTYFNYEAQQDKSGLPNDRFSAERPEGSISTLTIQRTEQRDSAMYRCASSPSGRGRERSYNEQFFGPGTRLTVL.